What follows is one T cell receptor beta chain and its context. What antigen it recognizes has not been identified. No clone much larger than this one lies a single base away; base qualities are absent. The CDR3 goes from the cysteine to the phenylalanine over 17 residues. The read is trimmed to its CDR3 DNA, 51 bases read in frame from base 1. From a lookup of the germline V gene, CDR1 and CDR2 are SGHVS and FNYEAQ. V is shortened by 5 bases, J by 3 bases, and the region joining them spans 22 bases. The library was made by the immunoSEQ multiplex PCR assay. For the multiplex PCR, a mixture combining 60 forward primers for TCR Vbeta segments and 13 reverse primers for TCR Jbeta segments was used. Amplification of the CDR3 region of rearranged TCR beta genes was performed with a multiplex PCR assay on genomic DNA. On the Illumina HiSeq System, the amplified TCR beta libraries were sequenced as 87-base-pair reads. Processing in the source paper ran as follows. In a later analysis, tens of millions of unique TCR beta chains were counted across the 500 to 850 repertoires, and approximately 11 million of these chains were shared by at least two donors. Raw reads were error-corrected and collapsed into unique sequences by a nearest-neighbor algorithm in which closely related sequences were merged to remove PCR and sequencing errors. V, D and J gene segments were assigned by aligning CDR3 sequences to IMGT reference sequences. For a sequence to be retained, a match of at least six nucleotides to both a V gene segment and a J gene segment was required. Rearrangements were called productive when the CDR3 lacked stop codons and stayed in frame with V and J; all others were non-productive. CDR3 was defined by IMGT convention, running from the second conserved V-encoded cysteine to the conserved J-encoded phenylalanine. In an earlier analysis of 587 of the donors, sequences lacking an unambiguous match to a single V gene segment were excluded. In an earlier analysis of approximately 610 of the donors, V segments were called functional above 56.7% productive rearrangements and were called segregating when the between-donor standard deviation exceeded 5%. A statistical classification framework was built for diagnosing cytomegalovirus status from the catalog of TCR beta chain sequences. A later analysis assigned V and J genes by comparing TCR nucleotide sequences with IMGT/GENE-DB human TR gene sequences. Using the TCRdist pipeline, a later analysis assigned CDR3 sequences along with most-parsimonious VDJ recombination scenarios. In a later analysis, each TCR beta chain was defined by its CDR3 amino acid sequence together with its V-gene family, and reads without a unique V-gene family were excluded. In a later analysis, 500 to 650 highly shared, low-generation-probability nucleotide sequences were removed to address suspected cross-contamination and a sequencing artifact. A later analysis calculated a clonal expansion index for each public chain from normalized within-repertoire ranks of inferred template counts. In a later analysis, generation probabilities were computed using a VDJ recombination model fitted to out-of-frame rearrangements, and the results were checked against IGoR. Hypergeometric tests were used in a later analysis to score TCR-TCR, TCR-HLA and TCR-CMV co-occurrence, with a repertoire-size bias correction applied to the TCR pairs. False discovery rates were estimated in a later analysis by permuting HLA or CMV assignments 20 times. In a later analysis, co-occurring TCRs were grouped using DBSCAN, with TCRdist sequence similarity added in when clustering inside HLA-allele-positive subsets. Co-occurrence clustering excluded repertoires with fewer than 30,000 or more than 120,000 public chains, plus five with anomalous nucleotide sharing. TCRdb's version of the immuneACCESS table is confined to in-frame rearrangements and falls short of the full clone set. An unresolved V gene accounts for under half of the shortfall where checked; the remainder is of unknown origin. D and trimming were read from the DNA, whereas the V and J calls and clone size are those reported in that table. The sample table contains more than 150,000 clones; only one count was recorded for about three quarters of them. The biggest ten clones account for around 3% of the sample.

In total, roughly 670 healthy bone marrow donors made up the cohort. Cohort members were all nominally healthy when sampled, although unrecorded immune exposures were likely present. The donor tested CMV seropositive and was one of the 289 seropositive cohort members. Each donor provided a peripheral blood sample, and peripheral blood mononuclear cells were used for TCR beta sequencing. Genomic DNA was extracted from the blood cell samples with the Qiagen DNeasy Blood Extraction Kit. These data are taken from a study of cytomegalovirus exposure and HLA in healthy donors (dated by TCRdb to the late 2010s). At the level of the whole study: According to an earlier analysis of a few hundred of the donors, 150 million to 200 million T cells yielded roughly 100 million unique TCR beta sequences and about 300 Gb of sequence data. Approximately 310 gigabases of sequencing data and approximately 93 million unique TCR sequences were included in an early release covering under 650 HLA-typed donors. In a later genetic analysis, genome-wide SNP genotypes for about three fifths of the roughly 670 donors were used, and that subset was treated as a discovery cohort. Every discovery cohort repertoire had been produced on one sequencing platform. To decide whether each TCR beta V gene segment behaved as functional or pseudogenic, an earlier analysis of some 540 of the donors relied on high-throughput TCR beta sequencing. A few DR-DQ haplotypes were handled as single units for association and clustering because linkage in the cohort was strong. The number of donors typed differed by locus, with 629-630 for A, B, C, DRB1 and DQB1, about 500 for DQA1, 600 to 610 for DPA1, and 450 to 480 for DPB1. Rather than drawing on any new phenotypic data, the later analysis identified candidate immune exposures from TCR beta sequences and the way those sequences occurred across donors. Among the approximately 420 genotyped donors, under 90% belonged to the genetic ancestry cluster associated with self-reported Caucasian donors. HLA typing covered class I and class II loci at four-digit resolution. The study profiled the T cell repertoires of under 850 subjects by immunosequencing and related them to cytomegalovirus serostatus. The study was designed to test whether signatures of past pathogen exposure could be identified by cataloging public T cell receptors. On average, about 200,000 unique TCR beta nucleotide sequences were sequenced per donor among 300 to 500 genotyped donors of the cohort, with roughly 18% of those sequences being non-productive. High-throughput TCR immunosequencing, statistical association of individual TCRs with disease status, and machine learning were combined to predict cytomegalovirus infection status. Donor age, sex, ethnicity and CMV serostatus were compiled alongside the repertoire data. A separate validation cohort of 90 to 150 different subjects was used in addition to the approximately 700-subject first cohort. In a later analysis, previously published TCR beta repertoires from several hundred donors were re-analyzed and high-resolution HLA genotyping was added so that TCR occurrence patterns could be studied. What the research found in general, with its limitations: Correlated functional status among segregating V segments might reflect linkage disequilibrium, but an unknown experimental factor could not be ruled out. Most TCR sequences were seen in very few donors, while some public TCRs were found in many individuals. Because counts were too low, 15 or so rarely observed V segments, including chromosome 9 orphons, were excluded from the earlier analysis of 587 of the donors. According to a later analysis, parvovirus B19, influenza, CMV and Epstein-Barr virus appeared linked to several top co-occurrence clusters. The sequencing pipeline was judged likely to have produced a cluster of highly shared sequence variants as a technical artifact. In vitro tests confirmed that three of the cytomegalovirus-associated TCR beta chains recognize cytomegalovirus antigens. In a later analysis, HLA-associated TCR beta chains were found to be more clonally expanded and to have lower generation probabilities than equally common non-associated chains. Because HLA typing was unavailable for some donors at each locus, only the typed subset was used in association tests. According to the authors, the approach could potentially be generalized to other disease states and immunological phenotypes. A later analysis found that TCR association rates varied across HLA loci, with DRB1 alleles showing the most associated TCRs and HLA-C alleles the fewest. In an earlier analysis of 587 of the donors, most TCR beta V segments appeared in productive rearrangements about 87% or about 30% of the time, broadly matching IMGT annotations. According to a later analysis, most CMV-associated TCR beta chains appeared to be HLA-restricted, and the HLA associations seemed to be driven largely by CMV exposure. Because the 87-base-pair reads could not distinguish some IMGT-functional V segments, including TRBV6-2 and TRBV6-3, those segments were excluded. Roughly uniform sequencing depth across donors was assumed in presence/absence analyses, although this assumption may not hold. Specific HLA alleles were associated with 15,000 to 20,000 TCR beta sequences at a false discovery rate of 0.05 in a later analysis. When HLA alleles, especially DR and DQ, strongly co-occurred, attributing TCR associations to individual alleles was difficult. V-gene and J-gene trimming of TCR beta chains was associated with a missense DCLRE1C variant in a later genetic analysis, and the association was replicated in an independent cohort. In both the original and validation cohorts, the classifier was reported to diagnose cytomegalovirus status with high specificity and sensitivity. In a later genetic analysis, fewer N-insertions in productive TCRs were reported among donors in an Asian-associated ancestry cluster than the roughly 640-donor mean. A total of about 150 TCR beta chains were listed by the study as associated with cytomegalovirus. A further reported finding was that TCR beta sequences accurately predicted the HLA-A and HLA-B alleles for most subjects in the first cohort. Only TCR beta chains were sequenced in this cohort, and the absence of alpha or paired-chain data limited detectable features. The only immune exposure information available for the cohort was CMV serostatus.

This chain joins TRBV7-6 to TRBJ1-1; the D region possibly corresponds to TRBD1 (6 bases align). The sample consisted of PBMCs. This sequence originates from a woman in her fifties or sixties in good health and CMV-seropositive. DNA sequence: TGTGCCAGCAGCCCTCGGGCAGGGGATTTGGTGGACACTGAAGCTTTCTTT. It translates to CASSPRAGDLVDTEAFF.